One and the same sample provided the 23 T cell receptor beta chains below, sequenced in a study of cytomegalovirus exposure and HLA in healthy donors (dated by TCRdb to between 2016 and 2019). The method behind the library was the immunoSEQ multiplex PCR assay. A mixture of 60 forward primers for TCR Vbeta segments and 13 reverse primers for TCR Jbeta segments was used in the multiplex PCR. TCRdb carries this immuneACCESS record with in-frame sequences only. Its versions omit some clonotypes, under half of them owing to an unresolved V gene in the studies checked, with the rest unexplained. This sample has tens of thousands of clones in its table, and roughly 77% of those were observed once. The biggest ten clones account for under 30% of the sample. The sequencing sample was made of PBMCs. These TCRs come from a woman aged 40 to 50 in good health and CMV-seropositive.

The gene calls are TRBV19 and TRBJ2-3; 9 bases line up with TRBD1. With V trimmed by 3 bases and J by 2 bases, 3 bases remained unmatched. This CDR3 has 15 amino acids. CDR1 is LNHDA and CDR2 is SQIVND in the germline V gene (reference sequence). In nucleotides, the CDR3 is TGTGCCAGTAGTATTCGGACAGGGGACACAGATACGCAGTATTTT. This codes for CASSIRTGDTDTQYF.

The rearrangement joins TRBV7-9 to TRBJ2-1; 10 bases are a match to TRBD2. Losses at the gene ends were 0 bases for V and 8 bases for J; bases not matched to a gene: 7. Germline CDR1 and CDR2: SEHNR and FQNEAQ (reference sequence). The CDR3 loop spans 16 amino acids. The CDR3 DNA sequence: TGTGCCAGCAGCTTAGCTTTAGCGGGGGGCTTCGATGAGCAGTTCTTC. Encoded protein: CASSLALAGGFDEQFF.

There are a few counts of this clone. Here the CDR3 reads CASSIAGDSSGNEQFF. CDR3 nucleotides: TGCGCCAGCAGTATAGCGGGGGACTCTTCAGGGAATGAGCAGTTCTTC. The V and J genes are TRBV5-1 and TRBJ2-1; 9 positions match TRBD2. Germline loops: CDR1 SGHRS, CDR2 YFSETQ. Trimming at V came to 5 bases and at J to 7 bases, leaving 13 bases not matched to a gene. CDR3 size: 16 residues.

The chain links TRBV2 to TRBJ1-1; 7 nucleotides line up with TRBD1. The V gene end was trimmed by 3 bases and the J gene end by 5 bases; junction bases not matched to a gene: 9. There are 15 residues in the CDR3. The germline V gene encodes CDR1 SNHLY and CDR2 FYNNEI. The CDR3 sequence is CASSEMTGRETEAFF. CDR3 coding DNA: TGTGCCAGCAGTGAGATGACAGGGCGAGAAACTGAAGCTTTCTTT.

The V and J genes are TRBV15 and TRBJ1-2; D remains unclear. V lost 3 bases and J lost 3, with 14 bases in between. Germline V CDR1 and CDR2: LNHNV, YYDKDF (reference sequence). The CDR3 length is 15 residues. CDR3 nucleotide sequence: TGTGCCACCAGCAGTGACTCCGGGGAGGACTATGGCTACACCTTC. Residues: CATSSDSGEDYGYTF.

This rearrangement joins TRBV19 to TRBJ1-1; TRBD1 is a possible D gene (5 bases). CDR3 length equals 14 residues. Trimming pared 4 bases from V and 0 bases from J, leaving 9 bases between. Germline assignment: CDR1 LNHDA and CDR2 SQIVND (reference sequence). CDR3 protein: CASSTGLMNTEAFF. In DNA form, the CDR3 reads TGTGCCAGTAGTACAGGGCTCATGAACACTGAAGCTTTCTTT.

The chain recombines TRBV13 with TRBJ2-3; 7 bases line up with TRBD2. Germline CDR1 reads PRHDT; CDR2 reads FYEKMQ (reference sequence). The V segment lost 5 bases and the J segment 2 bases; nucleotides outside the gene matches: 4. This CDR3 contains 14 residues. Written as DNA, the CDR3 is TGTGCCAGCAGCGAAGCGGGGCCCACAGATACGCAGTATTTT. This encodes CASSEAGPTDTQYF. Using reference TRBV13 and TRBJ2-3 for the parts outside the CDR3, the full variable domain is AAGVIQSPRHLIKEKRETATLKCYPIPRHDTVYWYQQGPGQDPQFLISFYEKMQSDKGSIPDRFSAQQFSDYHSELNMSSLELGDSALYFCASSEAGPTDTQYFGPGTRLTVL.

This clone was recorded a few times. V and J are TRBV5-6 and TRBJ1-4; D perhaps matches TRBD1 (6 bases). Germline assignment: CDR1 SGHDT and CDR2 YYEEEE. V was clipped by 4 bases and J by 10 bases, with 23 bases between them. This CDR3 is 16 amino acids long. The CDR3 reads CASSPDGGQGRGKLFF. DNA for the CDR3: TGTGCCAGCAGCCCGGACGGGGGGCAGGGCCGGGGAAAACTGTTTTTT.

This clone was found a few times. CDR3 sequence reads: CASSPLRQGLAKNIQYF. The CDR3 nucleotides are TGTGCCAGCAGCCCCCTCCGACAGGGCCTAGCCAAAAACATTCAGTACTTC. The rearrangement joins TRBV13 to TRBJ2-4; TRBD1 matches at 7 bases. Germline V gene lookup returns CDR1 PRHDT and CDR2 FYEKMQ (reference sequence). The CDR3 is 17 residues long. The V gene end was trimmed by 5 bases and the J gene end by 0 bases; junction bases not matched to a gene: 10.

V gene TRBV5-1 combines with J gene TRBJ2-3, with D possibly TRBD1 on 7 matching bases. The length of the CDR3 is 13 residues. Germline V lookup: CDR1 SGHRS, CDR2 YFSETQ. V lost 7 bases, J lost 4 bases, and 13 bases lay in between. CDR3 DNA: TGCGCCAGCGGGCAGGGGGGTGCAGATACGCAGTATTTT. It encodes CASGQGGADTQYF. The variable domain in full, completed from reference TRBV5-1 and TRBJ2-3, reads KAGVTQTPRYLIKTRGQQVTLSCSPISGHRSVSWYQQTPGQGLQFLFEYFSETQRNKGNFPGRFSGRQFSNSRSEMNVSTLELGDSALYLCASGQGGADTQYFGPGTRLTVL.

The V and J genes are TRBV29-1 and TRBJ1-2; 8 nucleotides align to TRBD1. V lost 2 bases to trimming and J lost 6 bases; unmatched junction nucleotides: 5. The CDR3 contains 13 residues. Germline V gene data show CDR1 as SQVTM and CDR2 as ANQGSEA. This CDR3 reads CSVEPGGDDGYTF. The CDR3 nucleotides read TGCAGCGTTGAACCAGGGGGCGACGATGGCTACACCTTC.

V usage is TRBV10-3 and J usage is TRBJ2-7; tentatively, D is TRBD2 (7 bases). Trimming left V 5 bases short and J 9 bases short, with 23 bases between. This CDR3 is 15 amino acids long. Germline loops: CDR1 ENHRY, CDR2 SYGVKD. The CDR3 nucleotides are TGTGCCATCAGTCCCCCGGGGGGCCGGGGTCTGGTGCAGTACTTC. Translated, it gives CAISPPGGRGLVQYF.

The V call is TRBV11-2, the J call TRBJ1-2; a weak D match, TRBD1 (6 bases). Germline CDR1 SGHAT, CDR2 FQNNGV. V dropped 0 bases and J dropped 3 bases, with 11 bases sitting between them. The CDR3 spans 15 residues. In DNA, the CDR3 is TGTGCCAGCAGCTTAGACGTGAACAGGGACTATGGCTACACCTTC. Amino acid sequence: CASSLDVNRDYGYTF.

This chain uses TRBV6-1 with TRBJ1-2; D uncertain. The CDR3 is made up of 13 amino acids. Germline CDR1 reads MNHNS; CDR2 reads SASEGT. The V end lost 8 bases, the J end lost 5 bases, and 15 bases lay between the germline ends. The CDR3 DNA reads TGTGCCAGCGGCGGAGGGAACCCTTATGGCTACACCTTC. It yields the protein CASGGGNPYGYTF.

The chain couples TRBV7-3 to TRBJ2-2; the D gene is possibly TRBD2 (7 bases). Trimming removed 5 bases from V and 9 bases from J, with 13 bases in between. Germline V lookup: CDR1 SGHTA, CDR2 FQGTGA. CDR3 size: 13 residues. The CDR3 spells CASSGGADRELFF. The CDR3 DNA sequence: TGTGCCAGCAGCGGGGGGGCGGACCGGGAGCTGTTTTTT. The full variable domain, in which reference TRBV7-3 and TRBJ2-2 provide the parts outside the CDR3, is GAGVSQTPSNKVTEKGKYVELRCDPISGHTALYWYRQSLGQGPEFLIYFQGTGAADDSGLPNDRFFAVRPEGSVSTLKIQRTERGDSAVYLCASSGGADRELFFGEGSRLTVL.

The V and J genes are TRBV29-1 and TRBJ2-5; D unresolved. The CDR3 has 12 residues. Germline lookup yields CDR1 SQVTM and CDR2 ANQGSEA. Between the trimmed V and J ends, which lost 5 bases and 2 bases, there was a span of 9 bases. The CDR3 spells CSVLSPQETQYF. Written as DNA, the CDR3 is TGCAGCGTTCTATCCCCGCAAGAGACCCAGTACTTC.

The chain employs TRBV6-5 and TRBJ1-2; D remains unclear. The CDR3 sequence is 14 residues long. Trimming left V 7 bases short and J 2 bases short, with 14 bases between. Germline CDR1 is MNHEY and CDR2 is SVGAGI. DNA of the CDR3: TGTGCCAGCAATACCGGCGGGTCGAACTATGGCTACACCTTC. Translating gives CASNTGGSNYGYTF.

The rearrangement links TRBV7-8 to TRBJ2-5, with TRBD1 identical over 8 bases. The CDR3 loop spans 16 amino acids. V shed 0 bases, J shed 5 bases, and the junction held 8 bases outside the gene matches. CDR1 is SGHVS and CDR2 is FQNEAQ in the germline V gene. The chain's CDR3 is CASSLAKDRALETQYF. CDR3 coding DNA: TGTGCCAGCAGCTTAGCCAAGGACAGGGCGTTGGAGACCCAGTACTTC.

The chain carries TRBV27 and TRBJ1-6, with D uncertain. Trimming took 2 bases from V and 8 from J, leaving 7 bases between them. The CDR3 sequence is 13 residues long. The V gene's germline CDR1 is MNHEY and CDR2 SMNVEV (reference sequence). CDR3 nucleotide sequence: TGTGCCAGCAGTTTAACGGGGTATTCACCCCTCCACTTT. Its translation is CASSLTGYSPLHF.

The CDR3 reads CASIGQATYEQYF. The CDR3 DNA reads as TGTGCCAGCATAGGACAGGCCACCTACGAGCAGTACTTC. The rearrangement joins TRBV6-5 to TRBJ2-7, with 7 nucleotides matching TRBD1. Germline-derived CDR1 and CDR2 are MNHEY and SVGAGI. V lost 7 bases and J lost 2; bases outside the gene matches: 5. The CDR3 loop spans 13 amino acids.

The chain combines TRBV14 with TRBJ1-1, with unresolved D. In germline, CDR1 is SGHDN, CDR2 FVKESK. The CDR3 is 17 amino acids. With 0 bases removed from V and 0 bases from J, the gap between germline ends came to 14 bases. The DNA for the CDR3 is TGTGCCAGCAGCCAAGATCTAGGAGGGAACCTGAACACTGAAGCTTTCTTT. Residues: CASSQDLGGNLNTEAFF.

This clone was counted between two and nine times. The chain is built from TRBV30 and TRBJ2-7; no definite D call. Looked up from germline, CDR1 is GTSNPN and CDR2 is SVGIG (reference sequence). The V end was cut by 0 bases, the J end by 4 bases, with 13 bases between. The CDR3 spans 14 residues. CDR3 DNA sequence: TGTGCCTGGAGTGTAGGCAGGATGGAATACGAGCAGTACTTC. This gives the protein CAWSVGRMEYEQYF.

The chain has TRBV20-1 and TRBJ2-7, with D possibly being TRBD1 (5 bases). V lost 6 bases to trimming and J lost 4 bases, with 10 bases between them. The CDR3 contains 11 residues. In germline, CDR1 is DFQATT, CDR2 SNEGSKA (reference sequence). In nucleotides, the CDR3 is TGCAGTGCCCCCGACAGTTACGAGCAGTACTTC. This codes for CSAPDSYEQYF.